This T cell receptor beta chain was sequenced in a study of control samples from healthy donors and cancer patients. CDR1 SGHTS and CDR2 YDEGEE come from the germline V gene. The CDR3 totals 16 residues. With 4 bases clipped from V and 1 base from J, the junction kept 9 bases outside the gene matches. Using immunoSEQ multiplex PCR, the repertoire was profiled, and TCRdb retains in-frame clones only, with some absent. The table has 98,000 or so clones, 75% to 85% seen once. The sequence derives from a woman aged 25 to 39 in good health. Sequenced input: blood. The V and J genes are TRBV5-8 and TRBJ2-3, with 7 bases identical to TRBD2. CDR3 sequence (DNA): TGTGCCAGCAGCCCAACTAGCGCGTGGGGCACAGATACGCAGTATTTT. It codes for CASSPTSAWGTDTQYF.